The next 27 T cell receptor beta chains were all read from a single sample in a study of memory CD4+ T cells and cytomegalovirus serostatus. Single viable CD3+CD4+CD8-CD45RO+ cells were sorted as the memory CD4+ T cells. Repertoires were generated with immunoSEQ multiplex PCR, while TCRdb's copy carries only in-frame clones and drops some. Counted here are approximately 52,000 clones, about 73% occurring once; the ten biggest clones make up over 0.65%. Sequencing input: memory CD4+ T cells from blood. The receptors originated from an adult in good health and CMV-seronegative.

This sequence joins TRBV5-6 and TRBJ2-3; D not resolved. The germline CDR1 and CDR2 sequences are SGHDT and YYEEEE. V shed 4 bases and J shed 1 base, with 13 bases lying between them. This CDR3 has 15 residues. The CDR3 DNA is TGTGCCAGCAGCCGTCCCCCTAGGGGCACAGATACGCAGTATTTT. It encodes CASSRPPRGTDTQYF.

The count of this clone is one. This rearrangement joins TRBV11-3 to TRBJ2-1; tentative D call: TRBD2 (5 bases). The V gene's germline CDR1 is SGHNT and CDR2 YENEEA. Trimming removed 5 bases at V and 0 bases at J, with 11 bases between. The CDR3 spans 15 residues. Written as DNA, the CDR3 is TGTGCCAGCAGCCCATCTAGCATCTCCTACAATGAGCAGTTCTTC. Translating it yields CASSPSSISYNEQFF.

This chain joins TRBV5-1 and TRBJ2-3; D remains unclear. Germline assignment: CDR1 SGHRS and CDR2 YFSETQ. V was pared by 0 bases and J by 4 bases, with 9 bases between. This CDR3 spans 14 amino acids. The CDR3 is CASSLDPSSDTQYF. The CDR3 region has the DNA TGCGCCAGCAGCTTGGACCCGAGTTCAGATACGCAGTATTTT.

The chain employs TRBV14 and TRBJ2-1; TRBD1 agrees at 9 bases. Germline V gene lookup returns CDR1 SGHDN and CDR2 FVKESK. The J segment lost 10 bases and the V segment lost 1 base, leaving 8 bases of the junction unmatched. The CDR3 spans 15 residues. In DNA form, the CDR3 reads TGTGCCAGCAGCCAAGGGACAGGGGCTTCTTCGGAGCAGTTCTTC. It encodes CASSQGTGASSEQFF.

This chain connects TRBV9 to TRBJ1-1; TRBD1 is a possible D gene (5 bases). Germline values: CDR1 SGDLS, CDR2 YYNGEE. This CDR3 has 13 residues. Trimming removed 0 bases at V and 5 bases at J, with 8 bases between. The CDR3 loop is CASSVDEGTEAFF. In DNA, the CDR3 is TGTGCCAGCAGCGTAGACGAGGGGACTGAAGCTTTCTTT. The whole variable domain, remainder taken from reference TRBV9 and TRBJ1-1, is DSGVTQTPKHLITATGQRVTLRCSPRSGDLSVYWYQQSLDQGLQFLIQYYNGEERAKGNILERFSAQQFPDLHSELNLSSLELGDSALYFCASSVDEGTEAFFGQGTRLTVV.

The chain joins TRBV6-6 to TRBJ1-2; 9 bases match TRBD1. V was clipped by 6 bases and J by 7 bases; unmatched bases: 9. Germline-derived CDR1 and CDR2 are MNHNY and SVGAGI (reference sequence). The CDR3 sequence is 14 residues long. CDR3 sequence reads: CASSAAPQGAGYTF. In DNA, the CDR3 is TGTGCCAGCAGCGCAGCCCCACAGGGGGCTGGCTACACCTTC.

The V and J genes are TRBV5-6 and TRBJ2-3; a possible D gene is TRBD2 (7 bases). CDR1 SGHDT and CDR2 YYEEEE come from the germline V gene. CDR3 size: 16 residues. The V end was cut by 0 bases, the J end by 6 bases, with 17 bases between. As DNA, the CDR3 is TGTGCCAGCAGCTTGGGGGCGGGGGCGCGAGGGGATACGCAGTATTTT. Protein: CASSLGAGARGDTQYF.

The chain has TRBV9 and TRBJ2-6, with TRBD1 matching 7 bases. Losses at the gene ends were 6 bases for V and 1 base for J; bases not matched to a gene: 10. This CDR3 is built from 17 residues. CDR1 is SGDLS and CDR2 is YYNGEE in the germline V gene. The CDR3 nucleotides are TGTGCCAGCACCGCAGGGGGTTCGGTATCTGGGGCCAACGTCCTGACTTTC. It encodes CASTAGGSVSGANVLTF.

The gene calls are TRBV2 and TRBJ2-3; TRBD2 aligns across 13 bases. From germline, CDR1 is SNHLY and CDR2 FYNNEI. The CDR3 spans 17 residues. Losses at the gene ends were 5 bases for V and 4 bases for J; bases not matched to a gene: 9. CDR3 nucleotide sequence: TGTGCCAGCAGTCCCCTAGGGACTAGCGGGGCGTCAGATACGCAGTATTTT. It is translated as CASSPLGTSGASDTQYF.

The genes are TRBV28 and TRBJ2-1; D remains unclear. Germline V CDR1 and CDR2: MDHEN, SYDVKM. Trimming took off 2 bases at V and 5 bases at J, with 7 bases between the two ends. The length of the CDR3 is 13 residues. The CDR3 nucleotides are TGTGCCAGCAGTTTACACCAGAACAATGAGCAGTTCTTC. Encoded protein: CASSLHQNNEQFF.

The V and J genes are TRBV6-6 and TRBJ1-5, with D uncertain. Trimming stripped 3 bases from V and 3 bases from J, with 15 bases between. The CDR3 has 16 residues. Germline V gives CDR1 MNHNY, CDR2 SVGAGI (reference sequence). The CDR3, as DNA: TGTGCCAGCAGTTATGCCCAGACCTATTTCAATCAGCCCCAGCATTTT. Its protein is CASSYAQTYFNQPQHF.

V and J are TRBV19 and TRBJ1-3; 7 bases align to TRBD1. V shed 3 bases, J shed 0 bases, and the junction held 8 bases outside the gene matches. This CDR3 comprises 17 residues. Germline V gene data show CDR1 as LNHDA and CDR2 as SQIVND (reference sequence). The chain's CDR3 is CASSIRQGGTSGNTIYF. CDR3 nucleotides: TGTGCCAGTAGTATTCGGCAGGGGGGAACCTCTGGAAACACCATATATTTT.

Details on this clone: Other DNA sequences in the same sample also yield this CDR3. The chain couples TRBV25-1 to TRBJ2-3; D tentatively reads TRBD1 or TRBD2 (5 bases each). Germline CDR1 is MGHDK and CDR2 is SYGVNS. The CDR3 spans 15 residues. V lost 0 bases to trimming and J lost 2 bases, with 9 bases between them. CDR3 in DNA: TGTGCCAGCAGTGAATACCGGGGCTCCACAGATACGCAGTATTTT. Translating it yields CASSEYRGSTDTQYF.

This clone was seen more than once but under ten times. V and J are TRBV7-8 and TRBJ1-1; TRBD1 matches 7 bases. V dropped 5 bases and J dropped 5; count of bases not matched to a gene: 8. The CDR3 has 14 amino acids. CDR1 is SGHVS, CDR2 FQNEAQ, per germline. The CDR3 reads CASSPRDRVTEAFF. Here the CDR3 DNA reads TGTGCCAGCAGCCCACGAGACAGGGTTACTGAAGCTTTCTTT.

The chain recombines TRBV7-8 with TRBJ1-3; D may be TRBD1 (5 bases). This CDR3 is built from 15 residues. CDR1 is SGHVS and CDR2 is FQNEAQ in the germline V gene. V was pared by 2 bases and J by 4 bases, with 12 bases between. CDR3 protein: CASSLTSGSGNTIYF. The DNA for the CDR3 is TGTGCCAGCAGCTTAACATCAGGGTCCGGAAACACCATATATTTT.

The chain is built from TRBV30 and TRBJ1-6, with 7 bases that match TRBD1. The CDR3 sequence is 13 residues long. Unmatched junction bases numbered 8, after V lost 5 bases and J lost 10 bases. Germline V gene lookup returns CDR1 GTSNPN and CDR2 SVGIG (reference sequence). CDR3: CAWLRGQGSPLHF. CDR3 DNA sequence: TGTGCCTGGTTGAGGGGGCAGGGGTCACCCCTCCACTTT.

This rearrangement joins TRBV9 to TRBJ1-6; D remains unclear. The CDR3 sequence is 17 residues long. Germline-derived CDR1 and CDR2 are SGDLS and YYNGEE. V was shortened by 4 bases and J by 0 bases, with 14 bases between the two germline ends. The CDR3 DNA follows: TGTGCCAGCAGCATACGGGCAGAGAGCTCCTATAATTCACCCCTCCACTTT. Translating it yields CASSIRAESSYNSPLHF.

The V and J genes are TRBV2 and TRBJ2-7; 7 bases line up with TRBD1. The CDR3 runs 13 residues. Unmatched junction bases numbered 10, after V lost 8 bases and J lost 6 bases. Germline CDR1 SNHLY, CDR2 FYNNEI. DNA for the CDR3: TGTGCCAGCTCCGAGACAGGGTATGGCGAGCAGTACTTC. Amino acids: CASSETGYGEQYF.

For the CDR3, the DNA is TGTGCCAGCAGTTTATCCCCAGGGGGAGACACTGAAGCTTTCTTT. It encodes CASSLSPGGDTEAFF. The chain uses TRBV27 and TRBJ1-1; 7 bases map to TRBD1. The CDR3 extends over 15 amino acids. The germline V gene has CDR1 MNHEY and CDR2 SMNVEV (reference sequence). J was trimmed by 3 bases and V by 0 bases; bases with no gene match: 4.

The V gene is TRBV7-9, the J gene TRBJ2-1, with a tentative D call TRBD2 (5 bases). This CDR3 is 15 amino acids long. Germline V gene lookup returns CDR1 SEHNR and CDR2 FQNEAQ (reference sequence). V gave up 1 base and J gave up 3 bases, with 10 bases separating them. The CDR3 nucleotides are TGTGCCAGCAGCTTAGAGGGCGGAGGCTACAATGAGCAGTTCTTC. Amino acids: CASSLEGGGYNEQFF. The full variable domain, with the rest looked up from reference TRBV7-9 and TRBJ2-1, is DTGVSQNPRHKITKRGQNVTFRCDPISEHNRLYWYRQTLGQGPEFLTYFQNEAQLEKSRLLSDRFSAERPKGSFSTLEIQRTEQGDSAMYLCASSLEGGGYNEQFFGPGTRLTVL.

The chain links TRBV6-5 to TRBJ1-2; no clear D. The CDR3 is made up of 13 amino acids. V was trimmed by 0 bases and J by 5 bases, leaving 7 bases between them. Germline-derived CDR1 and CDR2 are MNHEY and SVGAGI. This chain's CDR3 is CASSYSLQYGYTF. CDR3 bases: TGTGCCAGCAGTTACTCTTTGCAATATGGCTACACCTTC.

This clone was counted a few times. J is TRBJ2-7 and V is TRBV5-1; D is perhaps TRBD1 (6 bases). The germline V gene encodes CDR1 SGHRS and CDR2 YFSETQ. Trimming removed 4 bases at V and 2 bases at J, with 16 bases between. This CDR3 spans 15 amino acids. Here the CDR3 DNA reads TGCGCCAGCAGCAGGTCTGGGGACATCGCCTACGAGCAGTACTTC. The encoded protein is CASSRSGDIAYEQYF.

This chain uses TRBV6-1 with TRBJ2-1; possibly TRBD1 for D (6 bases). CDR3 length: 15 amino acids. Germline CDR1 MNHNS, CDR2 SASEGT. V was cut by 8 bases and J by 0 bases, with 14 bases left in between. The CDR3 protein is CASRLGGYSYNEQFF. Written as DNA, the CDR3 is TGTGCCAGCCGACTTGGGGGCTACTCCTACAATGAGCAGTTCTTC.

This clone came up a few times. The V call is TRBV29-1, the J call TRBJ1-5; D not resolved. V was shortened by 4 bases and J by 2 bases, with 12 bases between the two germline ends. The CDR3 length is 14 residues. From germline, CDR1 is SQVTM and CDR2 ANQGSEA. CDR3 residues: CSVALGDRNQPQHF. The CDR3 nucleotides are TGCAGCGTTGCTCTCGGGGATCGCAATCAGCCCCAGCATTTT.

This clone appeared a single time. The CDR3 DNA reads TGCGCCAGCAGCTTGGAACGGCTAGCGGGAGACAATGAGCAGTTCTTC. This codes for CASSLERLAGDNEQFF. The rearrangement links TRBV5-1 to TRBJ2-1, with 10 bases identical to TRBD2. Germline trimming cut 0 bases from V and 5 bases from J; bases unmatched to any gene: 5. Per the germline V gene, CDR1 is SGHRS and CDR2 is YFSETQ. CDR3 length: 16 residues.

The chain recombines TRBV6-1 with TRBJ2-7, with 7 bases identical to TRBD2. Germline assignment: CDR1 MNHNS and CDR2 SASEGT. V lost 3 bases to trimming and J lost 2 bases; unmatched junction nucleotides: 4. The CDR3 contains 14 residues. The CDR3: CASSDRGGPYEQYF. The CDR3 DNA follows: TGTGCCAGCAGTGATCGGGGAGGGCCCTACGAGCAGTACTTC.

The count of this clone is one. The CDR3 loop is CASSWTSGGTSTDTQYF. The CDR3 region has the DNA TGTGCCAGCAGTTGGACTAGCGGGGGGACTAGCACAGATACGCAGTATTTT. The V call is TRBV2, the J call TRBJ2-3; TRBD2 agrees at 14 bases. CDR3 length: 17 residues. Germline V gene lookup returns CDR1 SNHLY and CDR2 FYNNEI. V shed 5 bases and J 0 bases; nucleotides not matched to a gene: 4.